This T cell receptor (beta chain) was found in a study of OX40 agonist ivuxolimab in advanced cancers. Study conclusions and caveats: Relatively little clonal expansion, among the lowest observed, appeared in partial responders at 0.1-3.0 mg/kg. There was clonal expansion of CD4+ and CD8+ blood T cells by week 6 at 0.1 to 3.0 mg/kg.

The protocol was immunoSEQ multiplex PCR, while the TCRdb copy is restricted to in-frame clones and leaves out a portion. The sample holds roughly 46,000 clones, approximately 91% seen once. Germline V gene sequence: CDR1 MDHEN, CDR2 SYDVKM. The V and J ends lost 6 bases and 5 bases, in that order; junction bases with no gene match: 12. The CDR3 has 15 amino acids. The study sampled blood at baseline, cycle 4 day 1, and cycle 7 day 1. Points on this clone: Its antigen is not identified.

This specimen was CD4+ or CD8+ T cells sorted from blood, taken in a trial of the OX40 agonist ivuxolimab. The clonotype originates from an adult with an advanced solid tumor such as melanoma, head and neck, liver or kidney cancer. The chain links TRBV28 to TRBJ1-1; 7 bases map to TRBD1. This chain's CDR3 is CASSLGGGGGTEAFF. DNA of the CDR3: TGTGCCAGCAGCCTCGGGGGAGGGGGCGGAACTGAAGCTTTCTTT.